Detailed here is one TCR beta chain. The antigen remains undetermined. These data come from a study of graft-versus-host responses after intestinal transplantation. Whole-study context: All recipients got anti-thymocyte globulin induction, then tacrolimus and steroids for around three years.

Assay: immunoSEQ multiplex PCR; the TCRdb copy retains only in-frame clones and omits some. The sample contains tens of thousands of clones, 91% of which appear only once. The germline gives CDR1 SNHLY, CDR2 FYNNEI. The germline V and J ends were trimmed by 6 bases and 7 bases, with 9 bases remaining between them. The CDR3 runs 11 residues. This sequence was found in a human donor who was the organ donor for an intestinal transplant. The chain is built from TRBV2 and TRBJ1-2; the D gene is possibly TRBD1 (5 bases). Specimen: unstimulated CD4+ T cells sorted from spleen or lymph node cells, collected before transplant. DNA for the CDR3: TGTGCCAGCAGCCTCACAGGTGGCTACACCTTC. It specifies CASSLTGGYTF.